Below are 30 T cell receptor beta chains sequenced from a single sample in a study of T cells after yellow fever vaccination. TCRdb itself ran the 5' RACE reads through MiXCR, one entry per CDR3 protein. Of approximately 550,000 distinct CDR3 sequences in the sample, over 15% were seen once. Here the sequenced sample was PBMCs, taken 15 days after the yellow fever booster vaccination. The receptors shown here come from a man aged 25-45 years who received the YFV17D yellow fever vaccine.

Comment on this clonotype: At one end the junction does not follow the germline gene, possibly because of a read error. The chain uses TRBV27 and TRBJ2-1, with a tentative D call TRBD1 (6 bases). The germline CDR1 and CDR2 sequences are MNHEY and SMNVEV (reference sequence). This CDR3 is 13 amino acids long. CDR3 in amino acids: CASSLVRGNQQFF. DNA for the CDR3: TGTGCCAGCAGTCTAGTCAGGGGCAATCAGCAGTTCTTC.

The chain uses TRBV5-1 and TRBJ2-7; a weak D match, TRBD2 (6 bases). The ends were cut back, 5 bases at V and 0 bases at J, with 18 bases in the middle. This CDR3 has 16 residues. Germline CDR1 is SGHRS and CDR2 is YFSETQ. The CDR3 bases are TGCGCCAGCAGTCGAAGAGAGCGGGCCAGCTCCTACGAGCAGTACTTC. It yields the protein CASSRRERASSYEQYF.

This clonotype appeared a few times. The CDR3 protein is CASSTTSDPLQTQYF. CDR3 bases: TGTGCCAGCAGCACAACTAGCGACCCTTTGCAGACCCAGTACTTC. V usage is TRBV7-3 and J usage is TRBJ2-5, with 7 positions matching TRBD2. CDR1 and CDR2 (germline): SGHTA, FQGTGA. CDR3 length: 15 residues. J was trimmed by 6 bases and V by 5 bases; bases with no gene match: 12.

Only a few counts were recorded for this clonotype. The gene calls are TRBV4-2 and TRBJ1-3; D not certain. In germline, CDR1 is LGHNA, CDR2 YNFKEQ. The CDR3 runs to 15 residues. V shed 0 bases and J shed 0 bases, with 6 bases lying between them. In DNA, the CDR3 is TGTGCCAGCAGCCAAGAGGGGAGCTCTGGAAACACCATATATTTT. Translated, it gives CASSQEGSSGNTIYF.

The CDR3 DNA is TGCAGTGCCACCGGGTTTAGGGCCGGGGAGCTGTTTTTT. Its protein product is CSATGFRAGELFF. J is TRBJ2-2 and V is TRBV20-1, with D unclear. This CDR3 region has 13 residues. The V end was cut by 6 bases, the J end by 6 bases, with 14 bases between. CDR1 and CDR2 from the germline V gene are DFQATT and SNEGSKA (reference sequence).

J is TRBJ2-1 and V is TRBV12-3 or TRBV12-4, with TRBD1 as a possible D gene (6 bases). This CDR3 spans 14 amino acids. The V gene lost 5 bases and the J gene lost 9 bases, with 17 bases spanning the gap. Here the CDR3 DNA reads TGTGCCAGCAGTATGACAGGCAGAACTCGTGAGCAGTTCTTC. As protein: CASSMTGRTREQFF.

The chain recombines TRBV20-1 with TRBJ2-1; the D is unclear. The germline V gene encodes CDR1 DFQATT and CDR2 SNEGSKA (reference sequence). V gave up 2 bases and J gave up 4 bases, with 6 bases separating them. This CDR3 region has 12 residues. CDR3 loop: CSARSGYNEQFF. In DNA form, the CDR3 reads TGCAGTGCTAGATCTGGTTACAATGAGCAGTTCTTC.

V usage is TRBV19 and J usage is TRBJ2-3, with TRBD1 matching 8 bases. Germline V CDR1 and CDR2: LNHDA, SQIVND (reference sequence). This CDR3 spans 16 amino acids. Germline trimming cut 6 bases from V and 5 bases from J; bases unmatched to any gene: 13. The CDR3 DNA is TGTGCCAGTAGATTGGGGGACAGGTTATTTGGAGATACGCAGTATTTT. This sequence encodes CASRLGDRLFGDTQYF.

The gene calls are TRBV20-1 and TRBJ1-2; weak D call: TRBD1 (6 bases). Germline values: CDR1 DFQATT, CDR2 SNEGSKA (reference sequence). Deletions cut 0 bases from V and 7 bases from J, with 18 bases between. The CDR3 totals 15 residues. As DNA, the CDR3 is TGCAGTGCTAGAGACGCCACAGGCGCCAGGGGTGGCTACACCTTC. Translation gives CSARDATGARGGYTF.

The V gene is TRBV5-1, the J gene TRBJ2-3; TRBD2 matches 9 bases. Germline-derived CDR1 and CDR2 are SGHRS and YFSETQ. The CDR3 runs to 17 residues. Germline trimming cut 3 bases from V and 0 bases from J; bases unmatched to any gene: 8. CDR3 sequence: CASSSRSSGASTDTQYF. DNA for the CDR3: TGCGCCAGCAGCTCCCGTTCTAGCGGGGCTAGCACAGATACGCAGTATTTT.

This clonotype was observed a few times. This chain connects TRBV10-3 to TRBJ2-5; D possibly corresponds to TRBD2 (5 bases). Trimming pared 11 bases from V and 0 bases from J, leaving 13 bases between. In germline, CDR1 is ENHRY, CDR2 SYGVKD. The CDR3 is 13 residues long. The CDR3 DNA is TGTGCCGCCAGCGGTGGGAACCAAGAGACCCAGTACTTC. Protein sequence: CAASGGNQETQYF.

CDR3 in amino acids: CASSPGLNTQYF. Here the CDR3 DNA reads TGTGCCAGCAGTCCGGGACTAAACACGCAGTATTTT. V is TRBV27 and J is TRBJ2-3, with 7 bases fitting TRBD2. Germline trimming cut 5 bases from V and 9 bases from J; bases unmatched to any gene: 5. This CDR3 is built from 12 residues. Germline V lookup: CDR1 MNHEY, CDR2 SMNVEV (reference sequence).

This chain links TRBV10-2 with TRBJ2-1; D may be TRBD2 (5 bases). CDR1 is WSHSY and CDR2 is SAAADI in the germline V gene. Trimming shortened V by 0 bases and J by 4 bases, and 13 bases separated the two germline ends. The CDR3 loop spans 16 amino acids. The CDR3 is CASSESWSGQYNEQFF. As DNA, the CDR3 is TGCGCCAGCAGTGAGTCTTGGAGCGGCCAATACAATGAGCAGTTCTTC.

For the CDR3, the DNA is TGTGCCACCAGCAGAGGACAGTACAATGAGCAGTTCTTC. Residues: CATSRGQYNEQFF. J is TRBJ2-1 and V is TRBV15; D possibly corresponds to TRBD1 (5 bases). The V end lost 1 base, the J end lost 4 bases, and 5 bases lay between the germline ends. The CDR3 runs to 13 residues. Per germline, CDR1 LNHNV and CDR2 YYDKDF (reference sequence).

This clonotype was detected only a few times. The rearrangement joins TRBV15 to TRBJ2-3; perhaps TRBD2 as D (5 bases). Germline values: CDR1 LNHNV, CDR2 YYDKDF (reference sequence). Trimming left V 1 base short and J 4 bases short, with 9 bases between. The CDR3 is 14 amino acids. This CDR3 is CATSRGAGADTQYF. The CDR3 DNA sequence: TGTGCCACCAGCAGAGGGGCCGGGGCAGATACGCAGTATTTT.

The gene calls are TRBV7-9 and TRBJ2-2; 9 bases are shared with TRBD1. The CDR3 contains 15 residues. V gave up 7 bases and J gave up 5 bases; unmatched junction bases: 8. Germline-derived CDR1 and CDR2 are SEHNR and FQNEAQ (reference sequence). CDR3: CASTDNRGPTGELFF. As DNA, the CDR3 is TGTGCCAGCACCGATAACAGGGGGCCGACCGGGGAGCTGTTTTTT.

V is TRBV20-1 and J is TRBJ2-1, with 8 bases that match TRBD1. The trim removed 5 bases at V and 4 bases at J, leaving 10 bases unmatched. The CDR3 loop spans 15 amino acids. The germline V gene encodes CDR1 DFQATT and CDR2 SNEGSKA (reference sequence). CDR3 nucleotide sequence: TGCAGTGCTGAAACCGACAGGGGTTTGTACAATGAGCAGTTCTTC. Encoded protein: CSAETDRGLYNEQFF.

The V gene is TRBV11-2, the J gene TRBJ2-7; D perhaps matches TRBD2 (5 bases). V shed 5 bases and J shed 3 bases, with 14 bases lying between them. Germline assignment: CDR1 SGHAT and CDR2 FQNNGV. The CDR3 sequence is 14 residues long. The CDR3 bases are TGTGCCAGCAGCCCTAGGCTCGGGGTCTACGAGCAGTACTTC. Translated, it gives CASSPRLGVYEQYF.

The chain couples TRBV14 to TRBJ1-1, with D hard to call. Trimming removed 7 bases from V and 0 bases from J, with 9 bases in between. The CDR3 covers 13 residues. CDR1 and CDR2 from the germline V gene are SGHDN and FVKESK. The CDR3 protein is CASTFHMNTEAFF. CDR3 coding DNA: TGTGCCAGCACCTTTCACATGAACACTGAAGCTTTCTTT.

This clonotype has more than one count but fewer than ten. This CDR3 is CASKLANTDTQYF. The CDR3 region has the DNA TGTGCCAGCAAACTAGCGAACACAGATACGCAGTATTTT. The chain combines TRBV15 with TRBJ2-3, with 7 bases fitting TRBD2. CDR3 size: 13 residues. Germline V gene lookup returns CDR1 LNHNV and CDR2 YYDKDF (reference sequence). Germline trimming cut 10 bases from V and 2 bases from J; bases unmatched to any gene: 6.

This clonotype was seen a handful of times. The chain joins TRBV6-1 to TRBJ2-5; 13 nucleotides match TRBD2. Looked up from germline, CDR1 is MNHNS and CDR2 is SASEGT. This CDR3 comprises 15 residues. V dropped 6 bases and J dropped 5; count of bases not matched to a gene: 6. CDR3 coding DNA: TGTGCCAGCAGCCGGACTAGCGGGAGTTGGGAGACCCAGTACTTC. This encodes CASSRTSGSWETQYF.

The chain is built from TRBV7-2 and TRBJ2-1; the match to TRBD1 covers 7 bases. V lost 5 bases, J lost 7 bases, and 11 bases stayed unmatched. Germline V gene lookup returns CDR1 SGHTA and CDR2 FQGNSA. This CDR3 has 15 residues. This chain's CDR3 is CASSLTTGVNNEQFF. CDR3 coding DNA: TGTGCCAGCAGCCTGACCACAGGGGTCAATAATGAGCAGTTCTTC.

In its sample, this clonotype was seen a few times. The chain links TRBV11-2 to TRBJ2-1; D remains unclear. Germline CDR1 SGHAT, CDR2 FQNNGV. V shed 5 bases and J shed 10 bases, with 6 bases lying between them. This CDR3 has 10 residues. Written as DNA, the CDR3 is TGTGCCAGCAGCCCCGAGGAGCAGTTCTTC. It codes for CASSPEEQFF. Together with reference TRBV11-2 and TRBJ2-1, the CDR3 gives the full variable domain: EAGVAQSPRYKIIEKRQSVAFWCNPISGHATLYWYQQILGQGPKLLIQFQNNGVVDDSQLPKDRFSAERLKGVDSTLKIQPAKLEDSAVYLCASSPEEQFFGPGTRLTVL.

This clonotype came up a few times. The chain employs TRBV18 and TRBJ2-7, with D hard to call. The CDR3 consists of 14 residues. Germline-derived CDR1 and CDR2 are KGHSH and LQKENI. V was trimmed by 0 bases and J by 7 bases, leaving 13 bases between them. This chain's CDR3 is CASSPPSPAVEQYF. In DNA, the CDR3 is TGTGCCAGCTCACCACCGAGCCCGGCAGTAGAGCAGTACTTC.

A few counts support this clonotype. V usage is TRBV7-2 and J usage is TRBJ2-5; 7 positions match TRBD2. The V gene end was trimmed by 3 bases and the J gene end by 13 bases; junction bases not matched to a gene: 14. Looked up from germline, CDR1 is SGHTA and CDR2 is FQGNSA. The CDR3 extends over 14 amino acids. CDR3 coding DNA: TGTGCCAGCAGCTTTATGATTGCGGGAGTAACACTGTACTTC. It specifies CASSFMIAGVTLYF. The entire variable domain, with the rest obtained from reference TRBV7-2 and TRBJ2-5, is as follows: GAGVSQSPSNKVTEKGKDVELRCDPISGHTALYWYRQSLGQGLEFLIYFQGNSAPDKSGLPSDRFSAERTGGSVSTLTIQRTQQEDSAVYLCASSFMIAGVTLYFGPGTRLLVL.

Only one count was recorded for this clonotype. CDR3 nucleotides: TGTGCCAGCAGCTTAGAGGACAGGGTCGAGCAGTACTTC. It yields the protein CASSLEDRVEQYF. The chain couples TRBV7-2 to TRBJ2-7, with 8 bases lining up with TRBD1. Germline lookup yields CDR1 SGHTA and CDR2 FQGNSA. Unmatched junction bases numbered 2, after V lost 1 base and J lost 6 bases. CDR3 length: 13 residues.

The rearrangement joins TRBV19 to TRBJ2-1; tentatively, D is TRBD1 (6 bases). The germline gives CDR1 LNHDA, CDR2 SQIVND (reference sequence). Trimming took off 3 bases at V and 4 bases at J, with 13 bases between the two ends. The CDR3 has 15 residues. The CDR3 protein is CASSMPAGAYNEQFF. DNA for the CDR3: TGTGCCAGTAGTATGCCTGCAGGGGCGTACAATGAGCAGTTCTTC.

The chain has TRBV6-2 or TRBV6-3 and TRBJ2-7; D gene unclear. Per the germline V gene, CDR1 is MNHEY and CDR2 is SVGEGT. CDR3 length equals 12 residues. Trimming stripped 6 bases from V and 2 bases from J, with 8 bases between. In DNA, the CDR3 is TGTGCCAGCAGGGACGGAGCCTACGAGCAGTACTTC. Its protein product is CASRDGAYEQYF.

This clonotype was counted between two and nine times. CDR3 coding DNA: TGTGCCATCAGTGAGGGGGCAGTGAACACCGGGGAGCTGTTTTTT. This codes for CAISEGAVNTGELFF. The chain has TRBV10-3 and TRBJ2-2; D possibly corresponds to TRBD1 (5 bases). V lost 2 bases and J 1 base, leaving 8 bases between the germline ends. The CDR3 totals 15 residues. Germline V gene data show CDR1 as ENHRY and CDR2 as SYGVKD.

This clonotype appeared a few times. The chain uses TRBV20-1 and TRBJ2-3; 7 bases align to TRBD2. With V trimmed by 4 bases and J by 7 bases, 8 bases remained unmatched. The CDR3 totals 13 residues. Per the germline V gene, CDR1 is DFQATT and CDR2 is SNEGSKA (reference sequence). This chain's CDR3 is CSATLTSSNTQYF. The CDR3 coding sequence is TGCAGTGCTACCTTGACTAGCTCAAATACGCAGTATTTT.